The 2 T cell receptor beta chains presented below share a single source sample, sequenced in a study of vaccination effects on CD4 cells after COVID-19. Sequenced by immunoSEQ multiplex PCR; TCRdb stores in-frame clones only, minus some. The profile covers tens of thousands of clones, with roughly 72% appearing a single time and under 2% taken by the ten largest. No antigen is known for these receptors. Ahead of sequencing, the ViraFEST assay grew antigen-specific CD4+ T cells using viral peptide pools. Following culture for about 11 days, CD4+ T cells were isolated. Specimen: CD4+ T cells from PBMCs cultured with HCoV-229E spike peptides, collected before COVID-19 vaccination. These receptors were collected from a human donor who received a COVID-19 vaccine.

V gene TRBV10-3 combines with J gene TRBJ1-1; D is possibly TRBD1 (6 bases). Germline V gene data show CDR1 as ENHRY and CDR2 as SYGVKD. Trimming pared 11 bases from V and 3 bases from J, leaving 19 bases between. The CDR3 totals 14 residues. Here the CDR3 DNA reads TGTGCCTCGGGTATGGGCAGACAGGACACTGAAGCTTTCTTT. The encoded protein is CASGMGRQDTEAFF.

Only a few counts were recorded for this clone. This chain uses TRBV6-5 with TRBJ1-1, with D tentatively TRBD1 (5 bases). With 6 bases removed from V and 1 base from J, the gap between germline ends came to 12 bases. The V gene's germline CDR1 is MNHEY and CDR2 SVGAGI. The CDR3 is made up of 14 amino acids. The CDR3 DNA reads TGTGCCAGCAGGCCAGGGAGGGGGAACACTGAAGCTTTCTTT. Residues: CASRPGRGNTEAFF.